This TCR beta chain was found in a study of shared clonotypes between healthy human individuals. Overall study findings and caveats: Depth was large, yet rarefaction showed that sorted-subset sequencing was incomplete.

Notes on this clone: The antigen remains unidentified.

V was trimmed by 5 bases and J by 6 bases, leaving 19 bases between them. CDR1 and CDR2 from the germline V gene are LGHNA and YSLEER. The CDR3 has 16 amino acids. CD4+ cells underwent separation, giving CD45RA+ naive and CD45RA-negative memory subsets. Sequencing was at deep level. Genomic DNA from each subset was divided evenly over several immunoSEQ plates. Data came from immunoSEQ multiplex PCR; TCRdb stores just in-frame clones and leaves some out. This table holds some 2.3 million clones, roughly 93% found once. Sequencing was carried out using naive CD4+ T cells from PBMCs. The sample's subset: CD45RA+ positively selected. The TCR was taken from a man between 18 and 35 years old in good health. Some clones in this sample may be carry-over from other donors' samples. The chain links TRBV4-3 to TRBJ1-4; no definite D call. The CDR3 sequence: CASSNTAGVGDEKLFF. DNA of the CDR3: TGCGCCAGCAGCAACACAGCCGGTGTAGGCGATGAAAAACTGTTTTTT.